This TCR beta chain was retrieved from a study of shared clonotypes between healthy human individuals. Study at large: The cohort comprised two women and a few men. Their ages spanned 18 to 49 years.

CDR1 is MGHRA, CDR2 YSYEKL, per germline. This CDR3 comprises 13 residues. Trimming cost V 4 bases and J 4 bases; bases outside gene matches: 1. Among the donors, all were Caucasian adults who lived in Nashville, Tennessee. TCRdb's table, derived via immunoSEQ multiplex PCR, lists solely in-frame clones and lacks some. Here the sample spans about 500,000 clones, roughly 80% being singletons. The receptor's source is a woman aged 40 to 49 in good health. Some clones in this sample may be carry-over from other donors' samples. The rearrangement uses TRBV4-1 and TRBJ2-5; 9 bases are shared with TRBD1. The material sequenced was PBMCs. The CDR3 loop is CASSRGQGETQYF. The CDR3 nucleotides are TGCGCCAGCAGCCGGGGACAGGGAGAGACCCAGTACTTC.